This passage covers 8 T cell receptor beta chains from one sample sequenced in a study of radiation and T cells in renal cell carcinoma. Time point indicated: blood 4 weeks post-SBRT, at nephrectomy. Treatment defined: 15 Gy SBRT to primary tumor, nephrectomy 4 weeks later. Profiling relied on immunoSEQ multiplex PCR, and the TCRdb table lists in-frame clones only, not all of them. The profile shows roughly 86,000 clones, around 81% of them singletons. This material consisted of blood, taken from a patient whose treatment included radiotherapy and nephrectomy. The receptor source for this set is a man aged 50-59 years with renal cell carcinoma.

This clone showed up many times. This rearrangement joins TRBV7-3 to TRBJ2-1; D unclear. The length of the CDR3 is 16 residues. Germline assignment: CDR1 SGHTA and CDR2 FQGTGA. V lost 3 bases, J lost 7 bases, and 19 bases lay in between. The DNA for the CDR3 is TGTGCCAGCAGCTTCGGGTTGGGGTCTGAACGAAATGAGCAGTTCTTC. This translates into CASSFGLGSERNEQFF. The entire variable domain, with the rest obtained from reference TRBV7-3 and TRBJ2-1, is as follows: GAGVSQTPSNKVTEKGKYVELRCDPISGHTALYWYRQSLGQGPEFLIYFQGTGAADDSGLPNDRFFAVRPEGSVSTLKIQRTERGDSAVYLCASSFGLGSERNEQFFGPGTRLTVL.

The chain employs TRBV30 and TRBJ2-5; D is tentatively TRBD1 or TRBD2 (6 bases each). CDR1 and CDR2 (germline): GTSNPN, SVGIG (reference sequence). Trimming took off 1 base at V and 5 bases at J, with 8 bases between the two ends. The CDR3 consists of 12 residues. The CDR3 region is CAWSGGGETQYF. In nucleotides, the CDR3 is TGTGCCTGGAGTGGAGGGGGGGAGACCCAGTACTTC.

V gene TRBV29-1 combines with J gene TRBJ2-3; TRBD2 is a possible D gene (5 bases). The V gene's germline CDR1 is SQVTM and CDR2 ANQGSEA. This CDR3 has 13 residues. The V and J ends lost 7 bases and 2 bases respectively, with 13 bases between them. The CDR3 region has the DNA TGCAGCGACCGCGAGGACTCCACAGATACGCAGTATTTT. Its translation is CSDREDSTDTQYF.

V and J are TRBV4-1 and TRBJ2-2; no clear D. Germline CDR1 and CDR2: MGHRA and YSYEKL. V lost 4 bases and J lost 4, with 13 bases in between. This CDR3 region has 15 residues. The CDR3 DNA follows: TGCGCCAGCAGCCCAGCCGGGTCCCTCACCGGGGAGCTGTTTTTT. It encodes CASSPAGSLTGELFF.

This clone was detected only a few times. CDR3 in amino acids: CASRPQSFYGYTF. CDR3 DNA: TGTGCCAGCAGACCACAGAGTTTCTATGGCTACACCTTC. The J gene is TRBJ1-2, the V gene TRBV6-5, with D hard to call. Germline V CDR1 and CDR2: MNHEY, SVGAGI. V gave up 6 bases and J gave up 4 bases, with 12 bases separating them. This CDR3 comprises 13 residues.

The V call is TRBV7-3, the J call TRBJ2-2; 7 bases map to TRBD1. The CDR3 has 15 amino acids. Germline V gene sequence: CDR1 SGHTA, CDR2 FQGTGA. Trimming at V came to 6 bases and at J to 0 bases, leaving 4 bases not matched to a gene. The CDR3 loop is CASRRDSTNTGELFF. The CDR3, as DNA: TGTGCCAGCAGACGGGACAGTACGAACACCGGGGAGCTGTTTTTT.

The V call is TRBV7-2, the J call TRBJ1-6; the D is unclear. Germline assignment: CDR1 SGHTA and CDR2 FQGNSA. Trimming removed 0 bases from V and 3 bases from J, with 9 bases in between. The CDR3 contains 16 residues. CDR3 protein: CASSLAQLGYNSPLHF. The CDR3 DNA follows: TGTGCCAGCAGCTTAGCACAACTTGGCTATAATTCACCCCTCCACTTT. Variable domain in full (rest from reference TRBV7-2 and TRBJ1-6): GAGVSQSPSNKVTEKGKDVELRCDPISGHTALYWYRQSLGQGLEFLIYFQGNSAPDKSGLPSDRFSAERTGGSVSTLTIQRTQQEDSAVYLCASSLAQLGYNSPLHFGNGTRLTVT.

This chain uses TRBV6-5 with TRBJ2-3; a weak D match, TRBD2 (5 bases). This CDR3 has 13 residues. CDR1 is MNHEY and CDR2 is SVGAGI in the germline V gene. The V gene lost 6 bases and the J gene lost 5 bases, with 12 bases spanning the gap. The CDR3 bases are TGTGCCAGCAGCGCTAGCCAGAGAGATACGCAGTATTTT. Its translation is CASSASQRDTQYF.